This entry is about one T cell receptor beta chain. The data derive from a study of blood T cell repertoires in COVID-19. Overall study context: Both acute and convalescent COVID-19 samples were obtained from the United States, Italy and Spain.

Per the original methods: Estimates of nucleated cell counts were drawn from the amplification of reference gene primers. Produced via immunoSEQ multiplex PCR; TCRdb's table is partial and in-frame only. D and trimming come from the DNA, and the V and J calls and clone size come from that table. The sample lists about 52,000 clones; 85% to 90% were seen once. V lost 5 bases to trimming and J lost 8 bases; unmatched junction nucleotides: 3. The V gene's germline CDR1 is SGHTA and CDR2 FQGNSA. The CDR3 has 13 residues. The specimen was peripheral blood. The receptor's source is a man in his 70s with acute or convalescent COVID-19. The V gene is TRBV7-2, the J gene TRBJ1-2; 12 nucleotides line up with TRBD1. The CDR3 spells CASSQGQGAGYTF. In DNA form, the CDR3 reads TGTGCCAGCAGCCAGGGACAGGGGGCCGGCTACACCTTC.